These 26 T cell receptor beta chains were sequenced from one sample in a study of shared T cell receptors in the human thymus. Using immunoSEQ multiplex PCR, the repertoire was profiled, and TCRdb retains in-frame clones only, with some absent. This sample yields 700,000 or so clones, of which approximately 85% are seen a single time; roughly 0.01% belongs to the top ten. These records were also assigned to another study, of human thymus T cells.

The sequencing input was thymocytes. These receptors originate from a girl under three years old with a congenital heart defect.

This clone showed up just a few times. The chain carries TRBV11-3 and TRBJ1-1; no reliable D call. The germline V gene has CDR1 SGHNT and CDR2 YENEEA. The germline V and J ends were trimmed by 1 base and 0 bases, with 9 bases remaining between them. The CDR3 sequence is 15 residues long. CDR3 protein: CASSLVAVLNTEAFF. CDR3 DNA: TGTGCCAGCAGCTTAGTTGCGGTCCTGAACACTGAAGCTTTCTTT.

The V and J genes are TRBV28 and TRBJ2-7, with a tentative D call TRBD1 (5 bases). The CDR3 length is 16 residues. Germline V lookup: CDR1 MDHEN, CDR2 SYDVKM. V gave up 3 bases and J gave up 3 bases, with 18 bases separating them. The CDR3 sequence: CASSFLFDSFIYEQYF. The CDR3 coding sequence is TGTGCCAGCAGTTTTTTGTTCGACAGTTTCATCTACGAGCAGTACTTC.

The V gene is TRBV28, the J gene TRBJ1-5; no firm D call. Germline V gives CDR1 MDHEN, CDR2 SYDVKM. Trimming removed 4 bases at V and 0 bases at J, with 10 bases between. This CDR3 spans 15 amino acids. This CDR3 is CASSCQVLSNQPQHF. The CDR3 DNA is TGTGCCAGCAGTTGTCAGGTACTTAGCAATCAGCCCCAGCATTTT.

This chain uses TRBV19 with TRBJ2-2, with D possibly TRBD1 on 6 matching bases. V was trimmed by 3 bases and J by 0 bases, leaving 8 bases between them. The germline V gene encodes CDR1 LNHDA and CDR2 SQIVND (reference sequence). The CDR3 consists of 15 residues. The CDR3 protein is CASSIGTTNTGELFF. In nucleotides, the CDR3 is TGTGCCAGTAGTATTGGGACAACGAACACCGGGGAGCTGTTTTTT.

The chain joins TRBV7-9 to TRBJ1-3; unclear D gene. Trimming took 1 base from V and 6 from J, leaving 13 bases between them. The germline V gene encodes CDR1 SEHNR and CDR2 FQNEAQ (reference sequence). This CDR3 spans 15 amino acids. CDR3: CASSLEAGLTNTIYF. DNA of the CDR3: TGTGCCAGCAGCTTAGAGGCGGGGTTGACAAACACCATATATTTT.

This chain uses TRBV10-3 with TRBJ2-3; 8 bases agree with TRBD1. Germline V gene data show CDR1 as ENHRY and CDR2 as SYGVKD. V was pared by 6 bases and J by 5 bases, with 10 bases of the junction left unmatched. The CDR3 runs to 15 residues. The chain's CDR3 is CAISATGDGLDTQYF. Here the CDR3 DNA reads TGTGCCATCAGCGCGACAGGGGACGGGTTAGATACGCAGTATTTT.

The rearrangement links TRBV6-5 to TRBJ1-2, with 12 nucleotides matching TRBD1. J was trimmed by 8 bases and V by 1 base; bases with no gene match: 5. The germline gives CDR1 MNHEY, CDR2 SVGAGI. The CDR3 sequence is 15 residues long. CDR3 coding DNA: TGTGCCAGCAGTTACTTGGGACAGGGGGCGTGGGGCTACACCTTC. This encodes CASSYLGQGAWGYTF.

This chain uses TRBV6-1 with TRBJ2-2; TRBD1 matches 10 bases. The CDR3 is 15 residues long. V shed 8 bases, J shed 3 bases, and the junction held 6 bases outside the gene matches. Germline V lookup: CDR1 MNHNS, CDR2 SASEGT. CDR3 sequence (DNA): TGTGCCAGCGGGGTGGACAGGGGGTACACCGGGGAGCTGTTTTTT. Protein product: CASGVDRGYTGELFF.

This clone was counted a few times. The chain has TRBV19 and TRBJ1-6; D not certain. The CDR3 consists of 18 residues. V was clipped by 3 bases and J by 5 bases, with 20 bases between them. Germline V gene sequence: CDR1 LNHDA, CDR2 SQIVND (reference sequence). The CDR3, as DNA: TGTGCCAGTAGTATCGCAAACGGGGTTCAAAGGGATAATTCACCCCTCCACTTT. Protein: CASSIANGVQRDNSPLHF.

J is TRBJ2-4 and V is TRBV7-3, with 8 bases fitting TRBD1. Germline V gene sequence: CDR1 SGHTA, CDR2 FQGTGA. V shed 5 bases and J 6 bases; nucleotides not matched to a gene: 9. There are 15 residues in the CDR3. For the CDR3, the DNA is TGTGCCAGCAGCCCCTCCGACAGGGGCGTAAACATTCAGTACTTC. Its protein product is CASSPSDRGVNIQYF.

This clone came up a few times. The chain joins TRBV10-3 to TRBJ2-2; D is possibly TRBD1 (6 bases). Trimming removed 4 bases at V and 4 bases at J, with 13 bases between. Germline V CDR1 and CDR2: ENHRY, SYGVKD. CDR3 length: 15 amino acids. The CDR3 spells CAISVKQGTTGELFF. The CDR3 DNA reads TGTGCCATCAGTGTAAAGCAGGGGACCACCGGGGAGCTGTTTTTT.

The chain employs TRBV29-1 and TRBJ2-7, with D perhaps given as TRBD1 or TRBD2 (6 bases each). The CDR3 length is 14 residues. The V gene lost 7 bases and the J gene lost 2 bases, with 18 bases spanning the gap. CDR1 is SQVTM and CDR2 is ANQGSEA in the germline V gene. CDR3 DNA: TGCAGCGCTGAGGGGGGTAGGGGCCCCTACGAGCAGTACTTC. Its translation: CSAEGGRGPYEQYF.

This clone was seen once. The rearrangement joins TRBV28 to TRBJ1-1; a possible D gene is TRBD1 (5 bases). The V end lost 0 bases, the J end lost 1 base, and 12 bases lay between the germline ends. The CDR3 totals 16 residues. Germline values: CDR1 MDHEN, CDR2 SYDVKM. The CDR3 DNA reads as TGTGCCAGCAGTTTATGGAATAGGGGTAAGAACACTGAAGCTTTCTTT. Encoded protein: CASSLWNRGKNTEAFF. Using reference TRBV28 and TRBJ1-1 for the parts outside the CDR3, the full variable domain is DVKVTQSSRYLVKRTGEKVFLECVQDMDHENMFWYRQDPGLGLRLIYFSYDVKMKEKGDIPEGYSVSREKKERFSLILESASTNQTSMYLCASSLWNRGKNTEAFFGQGTRLTVV.

This clone was seen just once. The chain employs TRBV28 and TRBJ1-2; 7 positions match TRBD1. Germline V gene data show CDR1 as MDHEN and CDR2 as SYDVKM. The CDR3 has 18 amino acids. V dropped 5 bases and J dropped 1; count of bases not matched to a gene: 16. The CDR3, as DNA: TGTGCCAGCAGTAAACCACCGGGACAGCACACTCTTAACTATGGCTACACCTTC. Encoded protein: CASSKPPGQHTLNYGYTF.

V and J are TRBV6-5 and TRBJ1-1, with D perhaps TRBD1 (5 bases). V lost 2 bases and J 6 bases, leaving 13 bases between the germline ends. Germline V gene sequence: CDR1 MNHEY, CDR2 SVGAGI. CDR3 length equals 14 residues. The CDR3 here is CASSYGRVSAEAFF. The CDR3 DNA reads as TGTGCCAGCAGTTACGGCAGGGTGTCCGCTGAAGCTTTCTTT.

V gene TRBV19 combines with J gene TRBJ1-5; D may be TRBD1 (5 bases). Between the trimmed V and J ends, which lost 1 base and 5 bases, there was a span of 15 bases. Looked up from germline, CDR1 is LNHDA and CDR2 is SQIVND (reference sequence). This CDR3 region has 16 residues. CDR3 in amino acids: CASSIVGPGLDQPQHF. The CDR3 DNA sequence: TGTGCCAGTAGTATAGTCGGGCCAGGGCTTGATCAGCCCCAGCATTTT.

The chain combines TRBV6-1 with TRBJ2-1; 7 bases fit TRBD2. Germline lookup yields CDR1 MNHNS and CDR2 SASEGT. The CDR3 extends over 15 amino acids. V dropped 7 bases and J dropped 1; count of bases not matched to a gene: 7. The chain's CDR3 is CASTPLGGSYNEQFF. CDR3 DNA: TGTGCCAGCACACCCCTCGGGGGGTCCTACAATGAGCAGTTCTTC.

This CDR3 is CASSVGISYEQYF. The CDR3, as DNA: TGTGCCAGCAGCGTTGGCATCTCCTACGAGCAGTACTTC. V and J are TRBV9 and TRBJ2-7; D gene unclear. CDR3 size: 13 residues. Germline loops: CDR1 SGDLS, CDR2 YYNGEE. The V end lost 2 bases, the J end lost 0 bases, and 6 bases lay between the germline ends.

The chain employs TRBV28 and TRBJ1-5; 8 bases fit TRBD1. CDR3 length: 14 residues. Unmatched junction bases numbered 2, after V lost 7 bases and J lost 0 bases. The germline CDR1 and CDR2 sequences are MDHEN and SYDVKM. The CDR3 bases are TGTGCCAGCACGGACAGGGATAGCAATCAGCCCCAGCATTTT. Its translation: CASTDRDSNQPQHF. The whole variable domain, filled in from reference TRBV28 and TRBJ1-5, reads DVKVTQSSRYLVKRTGEKVFLECVQDMDHENMFWYRQDPGLGLRLIYFSYDVKMKEKGDIPEGYSVSREKKERFSLILESASTNQTSMYLCASTDRDSNQPQHFGDGTRLSIL.

This chain uses TRBV6-5 with TRBJ1-1; a possible D gene is TRBD1 (5 bases). The V end lost 0 bases, the J end lost 3 bases, and 14 bases lay between the germline ends. CDR1 and CDR2 (germline): MNHEY, SVGAGI. The CDR3 extends over 16 amino acids. In DNA, the CDR3 is TGTGCCAGCAGTTACTCGAATCGGGGAGGGGACACTGAAGCTTTCTTT. Protein sequence: CASSYSNRGGDTEAFF.

J is TRBJ2-7 and V is TRBV7-2; D is unresolved. Per germline, CDR1 SGHTA and CDR2 FQGNSA. The CDR3 loop spans 17 amino acids. V was clipped by 0 bases and J by 4 bases, with 19 bases between them. Here the CDR3 reads CASSLASGPLPSYEQYF. DNA of the CDR3: TGTGCCAGCAGCTTAGCGTCAGGTCCCCTCCCATCATACGAGCAGTACTTC.

The chain uses TRBV10-1 and TRBJ1-2; D perhaps matches TRBD1 (5 bases). CDR3 length equals 14 residues. V was clipped by 3 bases and J by 8 bases, with 16 bases between them. Germline CDR1 is WNHNN and CDR2 is SYGVQD (reference sequence). This CDR3 is CASSDGREGWGYTF. CDR3 sequence (DNA): TGCGCCAGCAGTGATGGCAGGGAGGGATGGGGCTACACCTTC.

This rearrangement joins TRBV14 to TRBJ2-1; TRBD2 matches at 8 bases. Germline CDR1 and CDR2: SGHDN and FVKESK. V was clipped by 4 bases and J by 8 bases; unmatched bases: 13. The CDR3 has 16 residues. The CDR3 bases are TGTGCCAGCAGCCTACGTCAGCGGGGGCCTTGGGATGAGCAGTTCTTC. Translation gives CASSLRQRGPWDEQFF.

The chain joins TRBV19 to TRBJ1-1, with no clear D. From germline, CDR1 is LNHDA and CDR2 SQIVND (reference sequence). The CDR3 is made up of 12 amino acids. V was clipped by 6 bases and J by 10 bases, with 15 bases between them. CDR3 in DNA: TGTGCCAGTAGCCTGCCGGCGGAGGGAGCTTTCTTT. Translating gives CASSLPAEGAFF.

V usage is TRBV11-1 and J usage is TRBJ2-1; TRBD1 agrees at 8 bases. In germline, CDR1 is SGHAT, CDR2 FQDESV (reference sequence). This CDR3 region has 17 residues. V gave up 4 bases and J gave up 4 bases; unmatched junction bases: 12. DNA of the CDR3: TGTGCCAGCAGCTCCAGCAGGGGGCCCGGAATTTACAATGAGCAGTTCTTC. Its protein is CASSSSRGPGIYNEQFF. Supplemented by reference TRBV11-1 and TRBJ2-1, the full variable domain reads EAEVAQSPRYKITEKSQAVAFWCDPISGHATLYWYRQILGQGPELLVQFQDESVVDDSQLPKDRFSAERLKGVDSTLKIQPAELGDSAMYLCASSSSRGPGIYNEQFFGPGTRLTVL.

The V gene is TRBV19, the J gene TRBJ1-1, with D perhaps matching TRBD1 (6 bases). The germline gives CDR1 LNHDA, CDR2 SQIVND (reference sequence). Trimming left V 1 base short and J 14 bases short, with 14 bases between. CDR3 length equals 12 residues. The CDR3 nucleotides are TGTGCCAGTAGTATAGGACAGGCGGACGTGTTCTTT. Translation gives CASSIGQADVFF.